The 31 T cell receptor beta chains given below trace back to one sample, sequenced in a study of Graves' ophthalmopathy and Graves' hyperthyroidism listed by TCRdb under 2018. Sequenced on an Illumina HiSeq 2000. For repertoire sequencing, TCR beta CDR3 regions were amplified from RNA transcripts. A first-round RT-PCR used HTBI primers with the Qiagen OneStep RT-PCR kit, followed by a second-round multiplex PCR, size selection and purification. The public reads were quality trimmed at Q25 with fastp and then assembled into clones with MiXCR by TCRdb, keeping productive beta chains. Each record represents a unique CDR3 protein, reported with the most common genes and DNA among its rows. The sample includes some 750,000 distinct CDR3 sequences, with roughly two fifths observed a single time. The top ten hold around 40% of the sample. The sample comprised peripheral blood. These receptors were collected from an adult man with Graves' ophthalmopathy.

The chain joins TRBV9 to TRBJ1-2; 10 positions match TRBD1. V shed 2 bases, J shed 4 bases, and the junction held 5 bases outside the gene matches. Germline CDR1 is SGDLS and CDR2 is YYNGEE. The CDR3 extends over 15 amino acids. This CDR3 reads CASSVGTGVFYGYTF. Written as DNA, the CDR3 is TGTGCCAGCAGCGTGGGGACAGGGGTTTTCTATGGCTACACCTTC.

This clonotype came up once. The CDR3 spells CASSLDFGQPQYF. CDR3 nucleotides: TGTGCCAGCAGCTTAGACTTCGGTCAGCCCCAGTACTTC. The gene calls are TRBV7-2 and TRBJ2-5, with D unresolved. This CDR3 is 13 amino acids long. V was shortened by 1 base and J by 9 bases, with 12 bases between the two germline ends. CDR1 and CDR2 (germline): SGHTA, FQGNSA.

This clonotype appeared a few times. V gene TRBV11-2 combines with J gene TRBJ1-2; D is uncertain. The CDR3 runs 15 residues. The germline gives CDR1 SGHAT, CDR2 FQNNGV. With 5 bases removed from V and 0 bases from J, the gap between germline ends came to 13 bases. CDR3 in amino acids: CASSPGEYANYGYTF. CDR3 nucleotides: TGTGCCAGCAGCCCCGGGGAGTATGCTAACTATGGCTACACCTTC.

The rearrangement links TRBV4-1 to TRBJ2-7, with D perhaps matching TRBD2 (6 bases). Germline-derived CDR1 and CDR2 are MGHRA and YSYEKL. The length of the CDR3 is 17 residues. V was pared by 1 base and J by 4 bases, with 20 bases between. The CDR3 spells CASSQVYEGLYYYEQYF. CDR3 coding DNA: TGCGCCAGCAGCCAAGTTTACGAGGGACTTTACTATTACGAGCAGTACTTC.

In the case of this clonotype: This could be a read error, since a much larger clone is one nucleotide away. The chain uses TRBV7-9 and TRBJ1-1; D is perhaps TRBD1 (5 bases). The CDR3 covers 14 residues. CDR1 and CDR2 from the germline V gene are SEHNR and FQNEAQ (reference sequence). The CDR3 is CAGSRTGTNTEAFF. The CDR3 DNA reads as TGTGCCGGCAGCCGTACCGGGACGAACACTGAAGCTTTCTTT. Filled out from reference TRBV7-9 and TRBJ1-1, the complete variable domain reads DTGVSQNPRHKITKRGQNVTFRCDPISEHNRLYWYRQTLGQGPEFLTYFQNEAQLEKSRLLSDRFSAERPKGSFSTLEIQRTEQGDSAMYLCAGSRTGTNTEAFFGQGTRLTVV.

This clonotype has a handful of counts. The genes are TRBV7-9 and TRBJ1-3; 7 bases are a match to TRBD1. The junction had 5 bases not matched to a gene; V was cut back by 4 bases and J by 2 bases. Germline V gene lookup returns CDR1 SEHNR and CDR2 FQNEAQ (reference sequence). The CDR3 is made up of 15 amino acids. CDR3 residues: CASSSLDRTGNTIYF. The CDR3 DNA sequence: TGTGCCAGCAGCTCCCTGGACAGGACTGGAAACACCATATATTTT.

Comment on this clonotype: Relative to the germline gene, one junction end is altered; a read error may explain this. The CDR3 DNA reads TGTGCCAGCAGCTTAACGTCCCAGAACACCGGGGGGCTGTTTTTT. As protein: CASSLTSQNTGGLFF. V is TRBV11-1 and J is TRBJ2-2; a possible D gene is TRBD2 (6 bases). CDR1 and CDR2 (germline): SGHAT, FQDESV (reference sequence). The CDR3 covers 15 residues.

The chain has TRBV7-9 and TRBJ2-7; D may correspond to TRBD1 or TRBD2 (5 bases each). This CDR3 comprises 17 residues. V was shortened by 5 bases and J by 4 bases, with 24 bases between the two germline ends. Per germline, CDR1 SEHNR and CDR2 FQNEAQ (reference sequence). DNA for the CDR3: TGTGCCAGCAGCACACCCCGGTCGGGGCAGTCTCAATACGAGCAGTACTTC. Its protein is CASSTPRSGQSQYEQYF.

Ten or more counts support this clonotype. The chain combines TRBV2 with TRBJ2-2; tentative D call: TRBD1 (6 bases). The length of the CDR3 is 14 residues. Germline CDR1 SNHLY, CDR2 FYNNEI. Trimming cost V 7 bases and J 0 bases, with 9 bases left between them. CDR3 nucleotide sequence: TGTGCCAGCACGTACAGGGCGAACACCGGGGAGCTGTTTTTT. It codes for CASTYRANTGELFF.

Note on this clonotype: Mismatch with germline at one junction end may stem from a read error. The V and J genes are TRBV10-3 and TRBJ1-6, with 9 bases that match TRBD1. The germline V gene has CDR1 ENHRY and CDR2 SYGVKD. CDR3 length: 14 residues. The CDR3 nucleotides are TGTGCCAGCAGTGACTGGGACAGGGATCCACCCCTCCACTTT. Encoded protein: CASSDWDRDPPLHF.

V and J are TRBV25-1 and TRBJ2-2; either TRBD1 or TRBD2 may supply D (5 bases each). The V gene lost 5 bases and the J gene lost 1 base, with 11 bases spanning the gap. The length of the CDR3 is 15 residues. The germline CDR1 and CDR2 sequences are MGHDK and SYGVNS. This CDR3 reads CASSSGDGNTGELFF. The CDR3 region has the DNA TGTGCCAGCAGTTCTGGGGACGGGAACACCGGGGAGCTGTTTTTT.

V and J are TRBV11-1 and TRBJ2-7; 8 bases are shared with TRBD1. The length of the CDR3 is 14 residues. V dropped 3 bases and J dropped 4; count of bases not matched to a gene: 5. Germline-derived CDR1 and CDR2 are SGHAT and FQDESV (reference sequence). Written as DNA, the CDR3 is TGTGCCAGCAGCTTCGAGGACAGGGCTTACGAGCAGTACTTC. It codes for CASSFEDRAYEQYF.

This clonotype was recorded a few times. This chain's CDR3 is CSCASSGKLSNQPQHF. CDR3 coding DNA: TGTTCATGTGCCAGCAGTGGTAAGCTTAGCAATCAGCCCCAGCATTTT. This chain links TRBV10-3 with TRBJ1-5; no reliable D call. Looked up from germline, CDR1 is ENHRY and CDR2 is SYGVKD. The CDR3 totals 16 residues.

About this clonotype itself: Germline and junction disagree at one end, which may indicate a read error. V is TRBV25-1 and J is TRBJ2-2; D ambiguous. The CDR3 consists of 15 residues. Germline loops: CDR1 MGHDK, CDR2 SYGVNS. CDR3 amino acids: CASSFLGRDTEELFF. CDR3 DNA: TGTGCCAGCAGCTTTCTAGGCAGAGACACCGAGGAGCTGTTTTTT.

This clonotype was detected many times. The CDR3 nucleotides are TGTGCCAGCAGCACGGGACAGGGCAGCGAGCAGTACTTC. The encoded protein is CASSTGQGSEQYF. The chain has TRBV7-2 and TRBJ2-7, with 9 bases matching TRBD1. The germline V gene encodes CDR1 SGHTA and CDR2 FQGNSA. V gave up 5 bases and J gave up 6 bases; unmatched junction bases: 5. The CDR3 is made up of 13 amino acids.

CDR3 protein: CASSTGPLFEQYF. CDR3 nucleotides: TGTGCCAGCAGCACCGGACCCCTCTTTGAGCAGTACTTC. The chain uses TRBV7-9 and TRBJ2-7; the D is unclear. CDR3 length: 13 residues. Trimming left V 5 bases short and J 7 bases short, with 15 bases between. CDR1 is SEHNR, CDR2 FQNEAQ, per germline (reference sequence).

The chain employs TRBV25-1 and TRBJ2-7, with TRBD2 matching over 9 bases. V lost 7 bases, J lost 6 bases, and 7 bases stayed unmatched. The germline V gene has CDR1 MGHDK and CDR2 SYGVNS. The length of the CDR3 is 13 residues. CDR3 region: CASTPGLASEQYF. CDR3 nucleotides: TGTGCCAGCACCCCGGGACTAGCTTCCGAGCAGTACTTC.

The table lists this clonotype with a few counts. One end of the junction does not line up with germline, which may come from a read error. The chain couples TRBV10-3 to TRBJ2-5, with TRBD2 matching over 13 bases. The V gene's germline CDR1 is ENHRY and CDR2 SYGVKD. CDR3 size: 15 residues. CDR3 nucleotide sequence: TGTGCCAGCAGTCCGGGACTAGCGGGGAGTAAGACCCAGTACTTC. Translation gives CASSPGLAGSKTQYF.

The rearrangement joins TRBV10-3 to TRBJ1-2; 9 bases match TRBD1. CDR1 ENHRY and CDR2 SYGVKD come from the germline V gene. V dropped 3 bases and J dropped 7; count of bases not matched to a gene: 3. CDR3 size: 13 residues. CDR3 nucleotides: TGTGCCATCAGTGACGGACAGGGGACTGGCTACACCTTC. Translation: CAISDGQGTGYTF.

About this clonotype: Here the CDR3 omits its conserved ending phenylalanine or tryptophan, so a read error is the likely source. Because the CDR3's place on the DNA is in doubt, the DNA is left out and the CDR3 is given as listed by TCRdb. CDR3 sequence reads: CASSLAAG. The chain couples TRBV7-9 to TRBJ1-2; TRBD1 is the table's D call, not checked against the DNA. The CDR3 length equals 8 residues, ends included. Germline CDR1 and CDR2: SEHNR and FQNEAQ (reference sequence).

The chain is built from TRBV20-1 and TRBJ2-2; D not certain. Germline V gene data show CDR1 as DFQATT and CDR2 as SNEGSKA (reference sequence). CDR3 length: 13 amino acids. V was clipped by 0 bases and J by 5 bases, with 7 bases between them. The CDR3, as DNA: TGCAGTGCTAGAGATTACGGGACCGGGGAGCTGTTTTTT. Translating gives CSARDYGTGELFF.

J is TRBJ2-7 and V is TRBV19, with D perhaps matching TRBD1 or TRBD2 (6 bases each). V was cut by 4 bases and J by 0 bases, with 19 bases left in between. The CDR3 runs 17 residues. Germline CDR1 LNHDA, CDR2 SQIVND (reference sequence). The CDR3 DNA follows: TGTGCCAGTAGTACGAGAGGAGGGGGGCCTAGCTCCTACGAGCAGTACTTC. Protein sequence: CASSTRGGGPSSYEQYF.

V usage is TRBV25-1 and J usage is TRBJ2-7; D gene unclear. With 6 bases removed from V and 2 bases from J, the gap between germline ends came to 5 bases. Germline CDR1 MGHDK, CDR2 SYGVNS. The CDR3 has 11 amino acids. DNA of the CDR3: TGTGCCAGCAGCGTCCCCTACGAGCAGTACTTC. This encodes CASSVPYEQYF.

Comment on this clonotype: A much larger clone differs from this one at a single base, so this may be a read error. V usage is TRBV7-9 and J usage is TRBJ1-5, with 7 bases matching TRBD1. Germline V gene lookup returns CDR1 SEHNR and CDR2 FQNEAQ (reference sequence). The CDR3 has 15 residues. Trimming at V came to 5 bases and at J to 6 bases, leaving 10 bases not matched to a gene. For the CDR3, the DNA is TGTGCCAGCAGCCTACAGGGGACAGCCGGTCAGCCCCAGCATTTT. This translates into CASSLQGTAGQPQHF.

This chain connects TRBV15 to TRBJ2-7; TRBD1 matches 7 bases. Germline V gene data show CDR1 as LNHNV and CDR2 as YYDKDF (reference sequence). V gave up 3 bases and J gave up 1 base; unmatched junction bases: 6. The CDR3 runs to 15 residues. The CDR3 sequence: CATSSEPGQSYEQYF. In DNA form, the CDR3 reads TGTGCCACCAGCAGCGAACCGGGACAGTCCTACGAGCAGTACTTC.

This clonotype was seen more than once but under ten times. The rearrangement uses TRBV5-4 and TRBJ1-4; D might be TRBD1 (5 bases). With 0 bases removed from V and 11 bases from J, the gap between germline ends came to 17 bases. Germline assignment: CDR1 SGHNT and CDR2 YYREEE (reference sequence). This CDR3 region has 15 residues. CDR3 loop: CASSLVRGAGEKLFF. CDR3 sequence (DNA): TGTGCCAGCAGCTTGGTTCGTGGGGCCGGGGAGAAACTGTTTTTT.

As for this clonotype: The junction does not match germline at one end; this may be a read error. The rearrangement uses TRBV7-7 and TRBJ2-3; D is possibly TRBD1 or TRBD2 (7 bases each). Germline lookup yields CDR1 SSHAT and CDR2 FNYEAQ (reference sequence). This CDR3 has 16 residues. CDR3 protein: CASSPLTGRGTDTQYF. CDR3 DNA sequence: TGTGCTAGCAGCCCCCTGACAGGGAGGGGCACAGATACGCAGTATTTT. Drawing the rest from reference TRBV7-7 and TRBJ2-3, the complete variable domain is GAGVSQSPRYKVTKRGQDVTLRCDPISSHATLYWYQQALGQGPEFLTYFNYEAQPDKSGLPSDRFSAERPEGSISTLTIQRTEQRDSAMYRCASSPLTGRGTDTQYFGPGTRLTVL.

This chain links TRBV20-1 with TRBJ2-7; D possibly corresponds to TRBD1 (5 bases). This CDR3 comprises 13 residues. The germline V and J ends were trimmed by 1 base and 2 bases, with 9 bases remaining between them. Germline V gene sequence: CDR1 DFQATT, CDR2 SNEGSKA (reference sequence). The CDR3 DNA reads TGCAGTGCTAGAGTGGCAGGGCCCTACGAGCAGTACTTC. Translation gives CSARVAGPYEQYF.

The gene calls are TRBV20-1 and TRBJ2-5; 11 bases map to TRBD2. V lost 5 bases and J lost 2; bases outside the gene matches: 4. The CDR3 spans 14 residues. The germline gives CDR1 DFQATT, CDR2 SNEGSKA (reference sequence). The CDR3: CSASTSGIQETQYF. CDR3 in DNA: TGCAGTGCTTCGACTAGCGGGATTCAAGAGACCCAGTACTTC.

This clonotype was counted between two and nine times. This chain joins TRBV20-1 and TRBJ1-5, with TRBD1 matching 7 bases. The CDR3 covers 16 residues. Germline CDR1 is DFQATT and CDR2 is SNEGSKA (reference sequence). Trimming removed 3 bases from V and 1 base from J; junction bases left unmatched: 9. This CDR3 is CSASTPRTGSNQPQHF. CDR3 nucleotide sequence: TGCAGTGCTAGTACCCCGCGGACAGGAAGCAATCAGCCCCAGCATTTT.

V is TRBV7-2 and J is TRBJ2-5; D might be TRBD1 (5 bases). The DNA end favors TRBJ2-1, so the J call may be wrong. Per the germline V gene, CDR1 is SGHTA and CDR2 is FQGNSA. The CDR3 is 15 residues long. The chain's CDR3 is CASSPMGRAYNEQFF. In DNA, the CDR3 is TGTGCCAGCAGCCCAATGGGCAGGGCGTACAATGAGCAGTTCTTC.